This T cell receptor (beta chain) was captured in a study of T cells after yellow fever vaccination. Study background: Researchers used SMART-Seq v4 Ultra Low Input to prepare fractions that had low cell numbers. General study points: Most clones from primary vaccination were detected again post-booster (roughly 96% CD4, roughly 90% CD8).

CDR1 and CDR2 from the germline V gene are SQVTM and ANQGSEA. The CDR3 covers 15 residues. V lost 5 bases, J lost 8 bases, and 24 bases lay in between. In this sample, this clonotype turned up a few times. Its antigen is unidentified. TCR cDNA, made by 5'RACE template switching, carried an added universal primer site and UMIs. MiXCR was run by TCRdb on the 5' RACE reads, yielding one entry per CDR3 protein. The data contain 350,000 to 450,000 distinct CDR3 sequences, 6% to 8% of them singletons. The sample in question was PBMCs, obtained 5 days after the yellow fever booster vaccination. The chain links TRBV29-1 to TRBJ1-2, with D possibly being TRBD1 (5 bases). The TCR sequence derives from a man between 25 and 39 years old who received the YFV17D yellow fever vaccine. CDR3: CSVTRDSSAVDGYTF. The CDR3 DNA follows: TGCAGCGTTACCCGGGACTCCAGTGCGGTAGACGGCTACACCTTC.